A single sample is the source of the 14 T cell receptor beta chains below, sequenced in a study of T cell responses to AZD1222 COVID-19 vaccine. Data came from immunoSEQ multiplex PCR; TCRdb stores just in-frame clones and leaves some out. The sample yields roughly 150,000 clones, over 85% seen once. The sequencing used peripheral blood, collected on day 0 of AZD1222 vaccination. The receptors come from an adult in good health.

This clone was picked up a small number of times. This sequence joins TRBV6-5 and TRBJ1-5, with no clear D. V was cut by 5 bases and J by 3 bases, with 11 bases left in between. The CDR3 is 14 residues long. Germline lookup yields CDR1 MNHEY and CDR2 SVGAGI. This chain's CDR3 is CASSPYGVNQPQHF. Written as DNA, the CDR3 is TGTGCCAGCAGTCCGTACGGGGTCAATCAGCCCCAGCATTTT.

V and J are TRBV7-2 and TRBJ2-1; 7 nucleotides match TRBD2. CDR1 is SGHTA, CDR2 FQGNSA, per germline. This CDR3 has 14 residues. Unmatched junction bases numbered 8, after V lost 5 bases and J lost 7 bases. The CDR3 DNA reads as TGTGCCAGCAGCATTAGCGGGCTGCGGAATGAGCAGTTCTTC. Its translation is CASSISGLRNEQFF.

This clone has just one count. This chain links TRBV9 with TRBJ2-4, with D perhaps matching TRBD1 (5 bases). The length of the CDR3 is 15 residues. The V end lost 3 bases, the J end lost 3 bases, and 13 bases lay between the germline ends. CDR1 is SGDLS, CDR2 YYNGEE, per germline. This CDR3 is CASSAGARGKNIQYF. CDR3 DNA: TGTGCCAGCAGCGCCGGAGCAAGGGGCAAAAACATTCAGTACTTC.

This chain uses TRBV23-1 with TRBJ2-3; no clear D gene. TRBV23-1 is known as an ORF, though its function is uncertain. The ends were cut back, 7 bases at V and 1 base at J, with 18 bases in the middle. The CDR3 contains 16 residues. The CDR3 coding sequence is TGCGCCAGCACCCCTTCGGGTGAGGAAGGCACAGATACGCAGTATTTT. Its translation is CASTPSGEEGTDTQYF.

V and J are TRBV19 and TRBJ1-5, with a possible D match to TRBD1 (6 bases). The length of the CDR3 is 13 residues. V shed 8 bases and J shed 4 bases, with 12 bases lying between them. Germline CDR1 LNHDA, CDR2 SQIVND (reference sequence). CDR3 bases: TGTGCCAGTGGGCTACAGGGTAATCAGCCCCAGCATTTT. This codes for CASGLQGNQPQHF. Drawing the rest from reference TRBV19 and TRBJ1-5, the complete variable domain is DGGITQSPKYLFRKEGQNVTLSCEQNLNHDAMYWYRQDPGQGLRLIYYSQIVNDFQKGDIAEGYSVSREKKESFPLTVTSAQKNPTAFYLCASGLQGNQPQHFGDGTRLSIL.

On this clone: The same CDR3 also results from other DNA sequences found in this sample. The V and J genes are TRBV5-1 and TRBJ2-1, with D unresolved. Germline lookup yields CDR1 SGHRS and CDR2 YFSETQ. The CDR3 has 12 residues. V was cut by 0 bases and J by 7 bases, with 5 bases left in between. The CDR3 DNA sequence: TGCGCCAGCAGCTTGGCCGGGAATGAGCAGTTCTTC. It specifies CASSLAGNEQFF.

This rearrangement joins TRBV5-1 to TRBJ2-5; tentatively, D is TRBD1 (5 bases). V was clipped by 4 bases and J by 2 bases, with 15 bases between them. The CDR3 spans 15 residues. Per the germline V gene, CDR1 is SGHRS and CDR2 is YFSETQ. The chain's CDR3 is CASSLDTPGQETQYF. CDR3 bases: TGCGCCAGCAGCCTGGACACCCCAGGGCAAGAGACCCAGTACTTC. Looking up the rest from reference TRBV5-1 and TRBJ2-5 gives the full variable domain: KAGVTQTPRYLIKTRGQQVTLSCSPISGHRSVSWYQQTPGQGLQFLFEYFSETQRNKGNFPGRFSGRQFSNSRSEMNVSTLELGDSALYLCASSLDTPGQETQYFGPGTRLLVL.

The rearrangement links TRBV5-6 to TRBJ1-2; 7 bases fit TRBD1. The germline V gene encodes CDR1 SGHDT and CDR2 YYEEEE. Trimming at V came to 5 bases and at J to 3 bases, leaving 7 bases not matched to a gene. The CDR3 loop spans 14 amino acids. The CDR3 region is CASRETGNDYGYTF. CDR3 bases: TGTGCCAGCAGGGAGACAGGGAATGACTATGGCTACACCTTC.

The chain has TRBV5-5 and TRBJ2-1; 11 nucleotides line up with TRBD2. V was pared by 3 bases and J by 4 bases, with 9 bases of the junction left unmatched. The CDR3 has 17 residues. Per germline, CDR1 SGHKS and CDR2 YYEKEE (reference sequence). The CDR3, as DNA: TGTGCCAGCAGCTCCCGACTAGCGGGACAGATTTACAATGAGCAGTTCTTC. It is translated as CASSSRLAGQIYNEQFF.

The chain is built from TRBV2 and TRBJ1-2; TRBD1 aligns across 7 bases. Germline trimming cut 4 bases from V and 0 bases from J; bases unmatched to any gene: 11. Germline assignment: CDR1 SNHLY and CDR2 FYNNEI. The length of the CDR3 is 17 residues. This CDR3 is CASSARTGDPANYGYTF. CDR3 sequence (DNA): TGTGCCAGCAGTGCGCGGACAGGAGACCCAGCTAACTATGGCTACACCTTC.

The gene calls are TRBV14 and TRBJ2-1; 7 nucleotides align to TRBD2. The V and J ends lost 4 bases and 12 bases, in that order; junction bases with no gene match: 6. Germline V gene lookup returns CDR1 SGHDN and CDR2 FVKESK. The CDR3 contains 12 residues. Written as DNA, the CDR3 is TGTGCCAGCAGCCCAGGACTAGGCGGGCAGTTCTTC. Translation gives CASSPGLGGQFF. The whole variable domain, remainder taken from reference TRBV14 and TRBJ2-1, is EAGVTQFPSHSVIEKGQTVTLRCDPISGHDNLYWYRRVMGKEIKFLLHFVKESKQDESGMPNNRFLAERTGGTYSTLKVQPAELEDSGVYFCASSPGLGGQFFGPGTRLTVL.

The J gene is TRBJ1-1, the V gene TRBV21-1. TRBV21-1 is a listed pseudogene. This CDR3 is 17 amino acids long. CDR3 protein: CASSKDAADKVNTEAFF. For the CDR3, the DNA is TGTGCCAGCAGCAAAGACGCGGCCGACAAGGTGAACACTGAAGCTTTCTTT.

The chain joins TRBV19 to TRBJ2-7; maybe TRBD1 (6 bases). Germline CDR1 and CDR2: LNHDA and SQIVND (reference sequence). Trimming took 5 bases from V and 7 from J, leaving 15 bases between them. The CDR3 extends over 13 amino acids. The CDR3 here is CASSATQGWEQYF. The CDR3 nucleotides read TGTGCCAGTAGTGCGACACAGGGATGGGAGCAGTACTTC.

This sequence joins TRBV5-1 and TRBJ1-2; 7 bases are a match to TRBD1. In germline, CDR1 is SGHRS, CDR2 YFSETQ. Losses at the gene ends were 4 bases for V and 4 bases for J; bases not matched to a gene: 10. The CDR3 is made up of 15 amino acids. CDR3: CASSAGTVVSYGYTF. As DNA, the CDR3 is TGCGCCAGCAGCGCCGGGACAGTAGTTTCCTATGGCTACACCTTC.